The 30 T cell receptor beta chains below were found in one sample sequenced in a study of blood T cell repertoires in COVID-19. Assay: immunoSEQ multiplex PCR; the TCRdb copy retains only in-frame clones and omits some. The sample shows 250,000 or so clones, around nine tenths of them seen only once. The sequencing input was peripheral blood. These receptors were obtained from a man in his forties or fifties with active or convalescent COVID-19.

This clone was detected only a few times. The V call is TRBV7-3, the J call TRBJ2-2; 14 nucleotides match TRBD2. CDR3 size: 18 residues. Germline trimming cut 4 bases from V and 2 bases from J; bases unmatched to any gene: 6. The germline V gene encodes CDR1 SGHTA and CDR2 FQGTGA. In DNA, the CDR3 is TGTGCCAGCAGCTCGGGACTAGCGGGGGCCAAAAACACCGGGGAGCTGTTTTTT. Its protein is CASSSGLAGAKNTGELFF.

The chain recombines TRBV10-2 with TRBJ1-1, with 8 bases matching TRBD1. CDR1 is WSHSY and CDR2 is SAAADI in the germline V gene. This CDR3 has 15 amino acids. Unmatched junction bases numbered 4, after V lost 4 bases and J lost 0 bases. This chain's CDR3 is CASSARTGMNTEAFF. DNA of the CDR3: TGCGCCAGCAGTGCTAGGACAGGGATGAACACTGAAGCTTTCTTT.

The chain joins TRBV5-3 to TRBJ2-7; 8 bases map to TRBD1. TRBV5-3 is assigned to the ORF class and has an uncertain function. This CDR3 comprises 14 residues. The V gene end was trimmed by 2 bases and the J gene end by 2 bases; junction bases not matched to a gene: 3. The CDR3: CARSLGQGTYEQYF. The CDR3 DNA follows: TGTGCCAGAAGCTTAGGACAGGGCACCTACGAGCAGTACTTC.

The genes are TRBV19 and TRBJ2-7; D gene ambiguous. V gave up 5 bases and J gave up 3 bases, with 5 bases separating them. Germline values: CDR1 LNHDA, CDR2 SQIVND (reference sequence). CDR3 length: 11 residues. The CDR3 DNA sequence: TGTGCCAGTAGTCACAACTACGAGCAGTACTTC. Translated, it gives CASSHNYEQYF.

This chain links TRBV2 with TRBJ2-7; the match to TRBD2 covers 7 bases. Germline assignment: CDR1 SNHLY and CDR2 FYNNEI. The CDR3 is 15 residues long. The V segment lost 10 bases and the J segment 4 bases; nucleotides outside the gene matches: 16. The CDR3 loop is CANAAEGGPQYEQYF. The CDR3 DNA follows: TGTGCCAACGCAGCCGAGGGAGGGCCGCAGTACGAGCAGTACTTC.

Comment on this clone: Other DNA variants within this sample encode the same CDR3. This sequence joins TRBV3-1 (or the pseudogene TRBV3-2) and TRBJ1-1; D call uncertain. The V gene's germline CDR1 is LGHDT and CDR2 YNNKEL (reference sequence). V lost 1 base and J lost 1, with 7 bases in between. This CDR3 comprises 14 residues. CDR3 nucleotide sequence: TGTGCCAGCAGCCAAGCGGGAGGGAACACTGAAGCTTTCTTT. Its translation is CASSQAGGNTEAFF.

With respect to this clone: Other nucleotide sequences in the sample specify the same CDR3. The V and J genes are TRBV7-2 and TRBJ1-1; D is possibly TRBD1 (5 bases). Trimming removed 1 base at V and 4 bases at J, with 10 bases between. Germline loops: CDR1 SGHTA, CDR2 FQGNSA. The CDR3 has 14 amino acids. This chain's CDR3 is CASSLVQGGTEAFF. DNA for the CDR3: TGTGCCAGCAGCTTAGTTCAGGGCGGCACTGAAGCTTTCTTT.

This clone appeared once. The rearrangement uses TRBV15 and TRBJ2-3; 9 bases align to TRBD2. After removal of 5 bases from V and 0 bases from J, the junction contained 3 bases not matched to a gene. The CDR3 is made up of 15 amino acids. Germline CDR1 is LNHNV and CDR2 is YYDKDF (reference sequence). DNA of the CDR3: TGTGCCACCAGCCTTAGCGGGGGCAGCACAGATACGCAGTATTTT. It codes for CATSLSGGSTDTQYF.

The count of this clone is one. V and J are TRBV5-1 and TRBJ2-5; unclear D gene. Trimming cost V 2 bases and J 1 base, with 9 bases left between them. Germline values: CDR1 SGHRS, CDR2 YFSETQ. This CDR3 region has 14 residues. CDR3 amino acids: CASSFGEAQETQYF. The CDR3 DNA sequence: TGCGCCAGCAGCTTCGGAGAAGCCCAAGAGACCCAGTACTTC.

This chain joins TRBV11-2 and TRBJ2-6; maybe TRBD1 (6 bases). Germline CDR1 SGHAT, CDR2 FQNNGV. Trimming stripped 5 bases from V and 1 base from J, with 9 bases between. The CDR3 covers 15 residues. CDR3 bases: TGTGCCAGCAGCAAGCAGGGGTCTGGGGCCAACGTCCTGACTTTC. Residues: CASSKQGSGANVLTF.

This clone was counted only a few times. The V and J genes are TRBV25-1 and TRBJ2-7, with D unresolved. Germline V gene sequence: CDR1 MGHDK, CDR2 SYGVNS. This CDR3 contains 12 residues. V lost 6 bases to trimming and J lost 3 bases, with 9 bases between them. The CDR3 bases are TGTGCCAGCAGCTCCCCCCGCTACGAGCAGTACTTC. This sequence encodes CASSSPRYEQYF.

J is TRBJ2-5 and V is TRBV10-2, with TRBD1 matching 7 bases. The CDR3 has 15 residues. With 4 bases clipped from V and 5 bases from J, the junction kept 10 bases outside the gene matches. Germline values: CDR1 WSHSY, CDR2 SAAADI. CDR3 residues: CASSGLQQGTETQYF. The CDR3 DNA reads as TGCGCCAGCAGTGGGCTCCAACAGGGGACGGAGACCCAGTACTTC.

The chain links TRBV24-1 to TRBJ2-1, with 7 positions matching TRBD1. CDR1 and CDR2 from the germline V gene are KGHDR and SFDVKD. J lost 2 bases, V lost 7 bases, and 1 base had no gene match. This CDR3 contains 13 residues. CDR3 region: CATRGQTYNEQFF. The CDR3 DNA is TGTGCCACCAGGGGACAGACCTACAATGAGCAGTTCTTC.

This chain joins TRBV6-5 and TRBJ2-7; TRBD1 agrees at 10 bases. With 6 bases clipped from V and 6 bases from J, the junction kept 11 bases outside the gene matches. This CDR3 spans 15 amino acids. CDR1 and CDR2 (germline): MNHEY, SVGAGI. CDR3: CASRPDRGRLTEQYF. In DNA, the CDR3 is TGTGCCAGCAGGCCCGACAGGGGGCGGTTGACCGAGCAGTACTTC.

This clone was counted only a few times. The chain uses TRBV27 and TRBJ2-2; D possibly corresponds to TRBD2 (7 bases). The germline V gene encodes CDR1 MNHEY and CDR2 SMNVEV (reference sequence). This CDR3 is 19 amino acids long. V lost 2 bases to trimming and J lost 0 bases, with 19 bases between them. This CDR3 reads CASSLLGFGGGPNTGELFF. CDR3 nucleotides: TGTGCCAGCAGTTTACTGGGGTTCGGCGGGGGCCCGAACACCGGGGAGCTGTTTTTT.

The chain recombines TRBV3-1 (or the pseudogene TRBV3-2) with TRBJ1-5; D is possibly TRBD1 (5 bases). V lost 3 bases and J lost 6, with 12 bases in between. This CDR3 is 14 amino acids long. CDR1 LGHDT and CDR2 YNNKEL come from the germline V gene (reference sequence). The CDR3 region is CASSQSSGGQPQHF. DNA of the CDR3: TGTGCCAGCAGCCAGAGCAGCGGGGGTCAGCCCCAGCATTTT.

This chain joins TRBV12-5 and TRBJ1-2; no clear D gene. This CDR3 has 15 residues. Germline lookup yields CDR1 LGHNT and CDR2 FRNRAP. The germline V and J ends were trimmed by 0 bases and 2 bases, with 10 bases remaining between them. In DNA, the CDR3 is TGTGCTAGTGGTTTGGTGCCTTTAGTAAACTATGGCTACACCTTC. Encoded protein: CASGLVPLVNYGYTF.

As DNA, the CDR3 is TGTGCCAGCAGCCCCCAGGGGGGAAGCGGGGAGACCCAGTACTTC. Translating it yields CASSPQGGSGETQYF. The gene calls are TRBV9 and TRBJ2-5, with a tentative D call TRBD1 (7 bases). This CDR3 spans 15 amino acids. CDR1 and CDR2 from the germline V gene are SGDLS and YYNGEE. The V end lost 4 bases, the J end lost 5 bases, and 18 bases lay between the germline ends.

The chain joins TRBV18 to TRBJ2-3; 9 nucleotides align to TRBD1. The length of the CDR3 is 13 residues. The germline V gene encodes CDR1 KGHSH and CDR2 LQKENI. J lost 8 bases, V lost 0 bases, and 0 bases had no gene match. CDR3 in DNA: TGTGCCAGCTCACCACCGGGACAGGGTACGCAGTATTTT. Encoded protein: CASSPPGQGTQYF.

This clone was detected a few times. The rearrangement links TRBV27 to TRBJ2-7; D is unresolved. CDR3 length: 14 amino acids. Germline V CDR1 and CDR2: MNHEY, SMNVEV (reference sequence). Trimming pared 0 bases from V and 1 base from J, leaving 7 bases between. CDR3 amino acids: CASSLSGRSYEQYF. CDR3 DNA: TGTGCCAGCAGTTTATCGGGCAGGTCCTACGAGCAGTACTTC.

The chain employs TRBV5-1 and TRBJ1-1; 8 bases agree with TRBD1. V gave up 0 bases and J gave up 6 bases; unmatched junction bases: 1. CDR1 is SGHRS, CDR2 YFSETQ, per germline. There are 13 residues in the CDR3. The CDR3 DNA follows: TGCGCCAGCAGCTTGGGGACAGGGTCTGAAGCTTTCTTT. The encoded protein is CASSLGTGSEAFF.

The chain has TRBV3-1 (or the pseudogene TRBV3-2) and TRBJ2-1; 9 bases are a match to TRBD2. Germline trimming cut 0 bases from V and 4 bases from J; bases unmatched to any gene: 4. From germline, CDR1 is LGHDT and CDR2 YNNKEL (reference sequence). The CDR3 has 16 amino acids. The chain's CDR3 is CASSQERGLAYNEQFF. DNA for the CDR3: TGTGCCAGCAGCCAAGAAAGGGGACTAGCATACAATGAGCAGTTCTTC.

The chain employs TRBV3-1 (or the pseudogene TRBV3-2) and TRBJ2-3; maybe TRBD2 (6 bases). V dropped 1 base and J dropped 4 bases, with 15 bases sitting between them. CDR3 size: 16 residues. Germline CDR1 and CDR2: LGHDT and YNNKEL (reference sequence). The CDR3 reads CASSQVGTLEADTQYF. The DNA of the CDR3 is TGTGCCAGCAGCCAAGTTGGGACTTTAGAGGCAGATACGCAGTATTTT.

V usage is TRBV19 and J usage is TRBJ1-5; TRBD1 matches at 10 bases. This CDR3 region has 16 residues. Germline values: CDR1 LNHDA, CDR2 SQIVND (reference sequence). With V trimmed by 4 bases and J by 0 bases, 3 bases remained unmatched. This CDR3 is CASSRQGASSNQPQHF. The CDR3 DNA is TGTGCCAGTAGTAGACAGGGGGCTTCTAGCAATCAGCCCCAGCATTTT.

CDR3 DNA sequence: TGTGCCAGCAGGGAGACCACTAGTTTTACCGGGGAGCTGTTTTTT. Amino acid sequence: CASRETTSFTGELFF. The chain has TRBV14 and TRBJ2-2, with D possibly being TRBD2 (5 bases). The germline gives CDR1 SGHDN, CDR2 FVKESK. The ends were cut back, 6 bases at V and 5 bases at J, with 16 bases in the middle. The length of the CDR3 is 15 residues.

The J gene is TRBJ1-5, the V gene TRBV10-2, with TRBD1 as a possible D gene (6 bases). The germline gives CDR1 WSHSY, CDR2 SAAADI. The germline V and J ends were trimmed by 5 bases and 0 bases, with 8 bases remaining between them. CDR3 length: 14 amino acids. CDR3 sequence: CASSRTDSNQPQHF. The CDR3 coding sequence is TGCGCCAGCAGTCGGACAGATAGCAATCAGCCCCAGCATTTT.

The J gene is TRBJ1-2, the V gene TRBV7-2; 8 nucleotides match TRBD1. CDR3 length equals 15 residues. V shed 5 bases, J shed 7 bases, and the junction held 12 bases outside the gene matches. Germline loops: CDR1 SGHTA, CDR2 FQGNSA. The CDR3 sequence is CASSPPQGGIAGYTF. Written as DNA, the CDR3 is TGTGCCAGCAGCCCCCCACAGGGGGGGATTGCTGGCTACACCTTC.

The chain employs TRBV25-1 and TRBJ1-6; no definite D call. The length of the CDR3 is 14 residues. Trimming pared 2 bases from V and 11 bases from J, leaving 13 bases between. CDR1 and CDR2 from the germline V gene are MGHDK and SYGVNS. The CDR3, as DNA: TGTGCCAGCAGTGAAGGTCCGGGTCTTCCACCCCTCCACTTT. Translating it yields CASSEGPGLPPLHF.

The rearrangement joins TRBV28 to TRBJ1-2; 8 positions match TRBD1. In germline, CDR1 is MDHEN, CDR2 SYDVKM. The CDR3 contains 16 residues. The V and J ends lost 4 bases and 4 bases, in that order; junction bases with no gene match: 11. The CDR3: CASSSGGTGYTYGYTF. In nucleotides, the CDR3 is TGTGCCAGCAGTTCTGGAGGGACAGGTTATACCTATGGCTACACCTTC.

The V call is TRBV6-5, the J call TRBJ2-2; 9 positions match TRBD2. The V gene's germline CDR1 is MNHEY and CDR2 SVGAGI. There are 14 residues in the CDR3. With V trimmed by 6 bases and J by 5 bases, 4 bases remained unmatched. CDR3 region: CASRVAGATGELFF. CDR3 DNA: TGTGCCAGCAGGGTAGCGGGGGCTACCGGGGAGCTGTTTTTT.